This T cell receptor (beta chain) was identified in a study of technical replicates of blood from a handful of donors. Trimming at V came to 6 bases and at J to 2 bases, leaving 7 bases not matched to a gene. Per the germline V gene, CDR1 is SNHLY and CDR2 is FYNNEI. This CDR3 region has 15 residues. Clones were read by immunoSEQ multiplex PCR, and TCRdb kept only the in-frame ones, dropping some. This sample has 74,000 or so clones, with about 96% found just once. This clone was recorded once. Specimen: T cells isolated from PBMCs. The chain employs TRBV2 and TRBJ2-3, with 8 positions matching TRBD2. The sequence came from a human donor in good health. DNA of the CDR3: TGTGCCAGCAGGCCCTCACTAGCGGTCACAGATACGCAGTATTTT. Amino acid sequence: CASRPSLAVTDTQYF.